The 17 T cell receptor beta chains below all came from one sample that was sequenced in a study of PD-1 blockade in classical Hodgkin lymphoma (TCRdb year 2020). The library came from the immunoSEQ multiplex PCR assay. Entries here come from immuneACCESS through TCRdb and include only in-frame sequences with V and J called. Some clones fail to appear in such tables; in the studies checked, an unresolved V gene covers under half of the shortfall, and the cause of the remainder is unknown. The sample yields just under 20,000 clones; under 85% were counted once. The top ten constitute less than 1.5% of the sample. According to the study, the label for this sample's time point signals: newly diagnosed, previously untreated cHL patient sample. CD4+ T cells were purified from thawed PBMCs by magnetic negative selection with a Miltenyi CD4+ T cell isolation kit. Sequenced sample: CD4+ T cells from blood. These receptors all stem from a human donor with classical Hodgkin lymphoma.

The rearrangement uses TRBV28 and TRBJ1-4, with 8 bases lining up with TRBD1. Looked up from germline, CDR1 is MDHEN and CDR2 is SYDVKM. The trim removed 6 bases at V and 2 bases at J, leaving 11 bases unmatched. CDR3 length equals 17 residues. The chain's CDR3 is CASRLRRTGGTNEKLFF. The CDR3 bases are TGTGCCAGCAGGTTGAGGCGCACAGGGGGGACTAATGAAAAACTGTTTTTT.

This chain uses TRBV2 with TRBJ1-1, with D tentatively TRBD1 (5 bases). This CDR3 has 13 residues. With 4 bases removed from V and 2 bases from J, the gap between germline ends came to 8 bases. Germline lookup yields CDR1 SNHLY and CDR2 FYNNEI. The CDR3 DNA follows: TGTGCCAGCAGTGGACAGCAAAACACTGAAGCTTTCTTT. Amino acids: CASSGQQNTEAFF.

This clone was seen once. The chain is built from TRBV5-5 and TRBJ2-7; D uncertain. This CDR3 comprises 14 residues. The ends were cut back, 1 base at V and 6 bases at J, with 14 bases in the middle. Germline CDR1 is SGHKS and CDR2 is YYEKEE (reference sequence). The CDR3 loop reads CASSLPLGMGEQYF. The CDR3 region has the DNA TGTGCCAGCAGCTTGCCGTTGGGTATGGGCGAGCAGTACTTC.

The chain joins TRBV2 to TRBJ1-2; D uncertain. The CDR3 length is 14 residues. V lost 3 bases and J 4 bases, leaving 12 bases between the germline ends. From germline, CDR1 is SNHLY and CDR2 FYNNEI. The CDR3 loop is CASSEALRGYGYTF. The CDR3, as DNA: TGTGCCAGCAGTGAGGCTCTTCGGGGCTATGGCTACACCTTC.

The chain combines TRBV7-8 with TRBJ2-7; D unresolved. Germline-derived CDR1 and CDR2 are SGHVS and FQNEAQ. Deletions cut 1 base from V and 3 bases from J, with 10 bases between. The CDR3 has 14 amino acids. This CDR3 is CASSLDRVVYEQYF. As DNA, the CDR3 is TGTGCCAGCAGCTTAGACCGTGTAGTCTACGAGCAGTACTTC.

The rearrangement joins TRBV20-1 to TRBJ2-7; no clear D gene. The CDR3 length is 11 residues. Per the germline V gene, CDR1 is DFQATT and CDR2 is SNEGSKA (reference sequence). With 0 bases removed from V and 5 bases from J, the gap between germline ends came to 5 bases. The CDR3 is CSARDVNEQYF. In DNA, the CDR3 is TGCAGTGCTAGAGATGTGAACGAGCAGTACTTC.

CDR3: CASSWWGNEQFF. For the CDR3, the DNA is TGTGCCAGCTCGTGGTGGGGGAACGAGCAGTTCTTC. The rearrangement uses TRBV18 and TRBJ2-1; D tentatively fits TRBD1 or TRBD2 (5 bases each). CDR1 is KGHSH, CDR2 LQKENI, per germline. CDR3 length: 12 residues. V was trimmed by 6 bases and J by 10 bases, leaving 13 bases between them.

This clone has just a few counts. The rearrangement uses TRBV29-1 and TRBJ2-7; TRBD2 aligns across 11 bases. Germline trimming cut 1 base from V and 4 bases from J; bases unmatched to any gene: 6. Germline lookup yields CDR1 SQVTM and CDR2 ANQGSEA. CDR3 length: 15 residues. DNA of the CDR3: TGCAGCGTTGAAGGACTAGCGGGACTTGGGTACGAGCAGTACTTC. Its protein product is CSVEGLAGLGYEQYF.

The gene calls are TRBV4-2 and TRBJ2-2; 7 bases are shared with TRBD1. V shed 3 bases and J 6 bases; nucleotides not matched to a gene: 4. Germline-derived CDR1 and CDR2 are LGHNA and YNFKEQ. There are 14 residues in the CDR3. The CDR3 reads CASSQTTGAGELFF. CDR3 nucleotides: TGTGCCAGCAGCCAGACTACAGGGGCCGGGGAGCTGTTTTTT.

The V call is TRBV19, the J call TRBJ1-4, with D tentatively TRBD1 (6 bases). Germline CDR1 and CDR2: LNHDA and SQIVND (reference sequence). Trimming cost V 3 bases and J 6 bases, with 14 bases left between them. The CDR3 sequence is 15 residues long. The CDR3 region is CASSILTGDYEKLFF. For the CDR3, the DNA is TGTGCCAGTAGTATCTTGACAGGAGACTATGAAAAACTGTTTTTT.

V usage is TRBV5-1 and J usage is TRBJ1-4; the D gene is possibly TRBD1 (5 bases). The CDR3 spans 15 residues. Trimming cost V 6 bases and J 3 bases, with 15 bases left between them. CDR1 SGHRS and CDR2 YFSETQ come from the germline V gene. This CDR3 is CASTPRGSANEKLFF. CDR3 nucleotides: TGCGCCAGCACCCCTCGGGGGTCTGCTAATGAAAAACTGTTTTTT.

This clone was seen only once. The chain links TRBV6-5 to TRBJ1-2; D is ambiguous. The CDR3 is 12 residues long. Trimming left V 2 bases short and J 6 bases short, with 7 bases between. Germline V CDR1 and CDR2: MNHEY, SVGAGI. CDR3 protein: CASSYRADGYTF. Here the CDR3 DNA reads TGTGCCAGCAGTTACCGGGCGGATGGCTACACCTTC.

The chain is built from TRBV11-1 and TRBJ2-4, with TRBD1 identical over 7 bases. CDR1 is SGHAT, CDR2 FQDESV, per germline (reference sequence). V gave up 2 bases and J gave up 4 bases; unmatched junction bases: 11. The CDR3 runs to 17 residues. Here the CDR3 reads CASSLQGQFRGKNIQYF. The CDR3 region has the DNA TGTGCCAGCAGCTTACAGGGACAGTTCAGAGGGAAAAACATTCAGTACTTC.

The rearrangement uses TRBV11-3 and TRBJ2-5; 8 bases map to TRBD1. Trimming at V came to 1 base and at J to 2 bases, leaving 6 bases not matched to a gene. The CDR3 runs to 16 residues. Germline loops: CDR1 SGHNT, CDR2 YENEEA. The CDR3 DNA is TGTGCCAGCAGCTTAGCCGGGACAGGACCGCAAGAGACCCAGTACTTC. The encoded protein is CASSLAGTGPQETQYF. The variable domain in full, completed from reference TRBV11-3 and TRBJ2-5, reads EAGVVQSPRYKIIEKKQPVAFWCNPISGHNTLYWYLQNLGQGPELLIRYENEEAVDDSQLPKDRFSAERLKGVDSTLKIQPAELGDSAVYLCASSLAGTGPQETQYFGPGTRLLVL.

This clone was counted once. V is TRBV19 and J is TRBJ2-1, with 8 bases aligning to TRBD1. The ends lost 10 bases at V and 0 bases at J; junction bases unmatched: 8. The V gene's germline CDR1 is LNHDA and CDR2 SQIVND (reference sequence). This CDR3 has 15 amino acids. CDR3 sequence (DNA): TGTGCCACCAATGGGGGACAGGCCTCCTACAATGAGCAGTTCTTC. This translates into CATNGGQASYNEQFF.

The chain couples TRBV10-3 to TRBJ1-2; D might be TRBD1 (5 bases). Trimming took off 5 bases at V and 8 bases at J, with 18 bases between the two ends. The CDR3 contains 14 residues. Germline V gene data show CDR1 as ENHRY and CDR2 as SYGVKD. The CDR3, as DNA: TGTGCCATCAGTCCGGGACGATTAACAGAGGGCTACACCTTC. It codes for CAISPGRLTEGYTF.

This clone was seen more than once but under ten times. The J gene is TRBJ2-5, the V gene TRBV6-5; TRBD1 matches at 7 bases. The CDR3 extends over 15 amino acids. Trimming at V came to 5 bases and at J to 1 base, leaving 7 bases not matched to a gene. The germline V gene has CDR1 MNHEY and CDR2 SVGAGI. In DNA form, the CDR3 reads TGTGCCAGCAGTGGGGGACAGAGAGTCCAAGAGACCCAGTACTTC. This gives the protein CASSGGQRVQETQYF.